This T cell receptor beta chain was sequenced for a study of Tregs in tolerant kidney transplant recipients. The germline CDR1 and CDR2 sequences are SGHNT and YYREEE (reference sequence). The CDR3 is made up of 13 amino acids. The repertoire was sequenced with immunoSEQ multiplex PCR; TCRdb's copy has only in-frame clones and lacks some. The sample totals 14,000 or so clones. With regard to this clone: What it recognizes is unknown. Mismatch with germline at one junction end may stem from a read error. The read gets to within 3 residues of the CDR3 end, and the germline J gene fills in the rest. Other DNA sequences in this specimen translate into the identical CDR3.

Recipients received nonmyeloablative bone marrow transplants from related graft donors, with transient mixed chimerism. Unstimulated regulatory T cells (CD4+CD25+CD127-), CD4+CD25- non-regulatory cells, CD4 and CD8 cells were FACS-sorted from thawed PBMCs. Findings and limits, study-wide: Tregs expanded with activated donor B cells seemed most donor-specific. Biological reproducibility was not directly addressed in this study. The small number of patients limits these findings pending further validation.

The chain recombines TRBV5-4 with TRBJ2-1; D remains ambiguous. The clonotype was recovered from a human patient who received a combined kidney and bone marrow transplant. A share of the T cells may be of graft donor origin. Sequences were derived from CD8+ T cells from blood (PBMCs), sampled 6 months after the transplant. The CDR3 DNA, read in part, is TGTGCCAGCAGCCCCGACTCCCACAATGAG. This encodes CASSPDSHNE. From start to end, the CDR3 is CASSPDSHNEQFF.